A single sample is the source of the 8 T cell receptor beta chains below, sequenced in a study of T cell responses to AZD1222 COVID-19 vaccine. This table comes from immunoSEQ multiplex PCR, and its TCRdb copy is limited to in-frame clones, with some not included. The sample has some 120,000 clones; about 89% are singletons. Sequencing used peripheral blood, obtained on day 0 of AZD1222 vaccination. The receptors derive from an adult in good health.

The chain links TRBV5-1 to TRBJ2-2; 10 bases agree with TRBD2. Germline CDR1 is SGHRS and CDR2 is YFSETQ. V lost 0 bases, J lost 6 bases, and 5 bases stayed unmatched. The CDR3 spans 16 residues. The CDR3 is CASSLGPSGSAGELFF. DNA of the CDR3: TGCGCCAGCAGCTTGGGTCCTAGCGGGAGTGCCGGGGAGCTGTTTTTT.

The chain is built from TRBV2 and TRBJ1-3; D call uncertain. CDR1 is SNHLY and CDR2 is FYNNEI in the germline V gene. This CDR3 spans 15 amino acids. V was cut by 5 bases and J by 0 bases, with 11 bases left in between. CDR3 in DNA: TGTGCCAGCAGTTTTCAGTGGAGCTCTGGAAACACCATATATTTT. Translated: CASSFQWSSGNTIYF.

J is TRBJ1-2 and V is TRBV6-5; D not certain. V shed 0 bases and J shed 0 bases, with 11 bases lying between them. Germline V CDR1 and CDR2: MNHEY, SVGAGI. This CDR3 is built from 16 residues. The CDR3 loop is CASSYSRSLANYGYTF. The CDR3 bases are TGTGCCAGCAGTTACTCGAGAAGTCTAGCTAACTATGGCTACACCTTC.

This chain joins TRBV7-3 and TRBJ2-1, with a weak D call TRBD2 (7 bases). The CDR3 covers 14 residues. Germline lookup yields CDR1 SGHTA and CDR2 FQGTGA. With 5 bases removed from V and 5 bases from J, the gap between germline ends came to 13 bases. The CDR3 nucleotides are TGTGCCAGCAGCCGTGGGGGGGCCCACAATGAGCAGTTCTTC. Amino acid sequence: CASSRGGAHNEQFF.

The V and J genes are TRBV19 and TRBJ1-2, with 8 bases fitting TRBD1. Germline assignment: CDR1 LNHDA and CDR2 SQIVND (reference sequence). The CDR3 covers 14 residues. V was pared by 5 bases and J by 0 bases, with 2 bases of the junction left unmatched. Here the CDR3 reads CASSQQGANYGYTF. CDR3 bases: TGTGCCAGTAGTCAACAGGGGGCTAACTATGGCTACACCTTC.

The V call is TRBV6-2 or TRBV6-3, the J call TRBJ2-1; TRBD2 agrees at 12 bases. With 6 bases clipped from V and 7 bases from J, the junction kept 10 bases outside the gene matches. Germline loops: CDR1 MNHEY, CDR2 SVGEGT. CDR3 size: 16 residues. CDR3 coding DNA: TGTGCCAGCAGCTCCGGGACTAGCGGGTTCGGAAATGAGCAGTTCTTC. It specifies CASSSGTSGFGNEQFF.

The chain carries TRBV28 and TRBJ2-7; 9 positions agree with TRBD1. This CDR3 has 15 residues. V lost 3 bases to trimming and J lost 5 bases; unmatched junction nucleotides: 8. The germline V gene encodes CDR1 MDHEN and CDR2 SYDVKM. The CDR3 sequence: CASSLLGQGKNEQYF. The CDR3 nucleotides read TGTGCCAGCAGTTTGTTGGGACAGGGTAAGAACGAGCAGTACTTC.

The J gene is TRBJ2-3, the V gene TRBV7-9; 14 positions agree with TRBD2. J lost 0 bases, V lost 1 base, and 6 bases had no gene match. Germline-derived CDR1 and CDR2 are SEHNR and FQNEAQ (reference sequence). The CDR3 runs to 19 residues. CDR3 amino acids: CASSLGGLAGGASTDTQYF. CDR3 in DNA: TGTGCCAGCAGCTTAGGCGGACTAGCGGGAGGTGCTAGCACAGATACGCAGTATTTT. Looking up the rest from reference TRBV7-9 and TRBJ2-3 gives the full variable domain: DTGVSQNPRHKITKRGQNVTFRCDPISEHNRLYWYRQTLGQGPEFLTYFQNEAQLEKSRLLSDRFSAERPKGSFSTLEIQRTEQGDSAMYLCASSLGGLAGGASTDTQYFGPGTRLTVL.